This T cell receptor beta chain was recovered during a study of cytomegalovirus exposure and HLA in healthy donors. This clone was seen a few times. Clones were sequenced by immunoSEQ multiplex PCR, and TCRdb holds only the in-frame ones, with some missing. The sample has 150,000 to 200,000 clones, around 84% seen once. This CDR3 contains 16 residues. The ends were cut back, 5 bases at V and 5 bases at J, with 22 bases in the middle. Per germline, CDR1 SGHTA and CDR2 FQGTGA. This clonotype was obtained from a man between 18 and 29 years old in good health and CMV-seropositive. This sequence joins TRBV7-3 and TRBJ2-7, with D perhaps TRBD1 (6 bases). Sequences were obtained from PBMCs. CDR3 sequence (DNA): TGTGCCAGCAGCCGAATCACAGGGAATAAGAAGGACGAGCAGTACTTC. Amino acids: CASSRITGNKKDEQYF.